The 8 T cell receptor beta chains listed next were all sequenced from one sample in a study of blood T cell repertoires in COVID-19 (dated by TCRdb to 2018 to 2020). Receptors were amplified or captured by the immunoSEQ multiplex PCR assay. Not all clones reach the TCRdb copy of this immuneACCESS table, which keeps in-frame sequences only. Checked studies attribute under half of the gap to unresolved V genes and leave the rest unexplained. A total of some 370,000 clones appear in this sample, 89% of them only once. 0.95% to 1.5% of the sample comes from the top ten. The source material was peripheral blood. Every receptor here comes from a middle-aged man with acute or convalescent COVID-19.

The chain uses TRBV12-3 or TRBV12-4 and TRBJ1-2, with D possibly matching TRBD1 (6 bases). V lost 4 bases, J lost 3 bases, and 6 bases lay in between. This CDR3 is built from 12 residues. Here the CDR3 DNA reads TGTGCCAGCAGTTGGGGGCACTATGGCTACACCTTC. It yields the protein CASSWGHYGYTF.

V is TRBV27 and J is TRBJ1-1, with D perhaps matching TRBD1 (5 bases). The V gene's germline CDR1 is MNHEY and CDR2 SMNVEV (reference sequence). This CDR3 comprises 15 residues. Deletions cut 1 base from V and 2 bases from J, with 11 bases between. For the CDR3, the DNA is TGTGCCAGCAGTTTATTCGACAGCCAAAACACTGAAGCTTTCTTT. This sequence encodes CASSLFDSQNTEAFF.

This clone was seen more than once but under ten times. The chain recombines TRBV4-2 with TRBJ2-1, with TRBD2 matching over 8 bases. Germline V CDR1 and CDR2: LGHNA, YNFKEQ. This CDR3 has 15 amino acids. V lost 4 bases to trimming and J lost 8 bases; unmatched junction nucleotides: 10. Here the CDR3 DNA reads TGTGCCAGCAGCCCCAACAGCGGGAGAGTCGATGAGCAGTTCTTC. The encoded protein is CASSPNSGRVDEQFF.

The CDR3 DNA reads TGTGCCACCAGTACCGGCAGGGAAGTCTACAATGAGCAGTTCTTC. Translated: CATSTGREVYNEQFF. The chain couples TRBV24-1 to TRBJ2-1, with TRBD1 as a possible D gene (5 bases). Trimming removed 6 bases at V and 3 bases at J, with 14 bases between. The germline V gene has CDR1 KGHDR and CDR2 SFDVKD. CDR3 length: 15 residues.

This clone has a count of ten or more. V is TRBV28 and J is TRBJ2-7; 8 bases agree with TRBD2. The CDR3 totals 12 residues. Germline lookup yields CDR1 MDHEN and CDR2 SYDVKM. Trimming at V came to 7 bases and at J to 5 bases, leaving 4 bases not matched to a gene. The CDR3 DNA sequence: TGTGCCAGCAAAACTAGCGGTGACGAGCAGTACTTC. Its protein product is CASKTSGDEQYF.

The CDR3 DNA follows: TGTGCCAGCAGTGAAGGCCCTAGGAGGAGCCTGGTAACAGATACGCAGTATTTT. This translates into CASSEGPRRSLVTDTQYF. The chain uses TRBV2 and TRBJ2-3, with D maybe TRBD2 (5 bases). The V gene's germline CDR1 is SNHLY and CDR2 FYNNEI. The CDR3 has 18 amino acids. The V end was cut by 1 base, the J end by 3 bases, with 20 bases between.

This clone has only one observation. The chain is built from TRBV2 and TRBJ1-2, with D maybe TRBD1 (6 bases). The CDR3 totals 15 residues. Trimming cost V 3 bases and J 7 bases, with 18 bases left between them. Germline V gives CDR1 SNHLY, CDR2 FYNNEI. The CDR3 nucleotides are TGTGCCAGCAGTGATGGCGGGGGCGCCTCGGGTGGCTACACCTTC. Protein product: CASSDGGGASGGYTF. Combining the CDR3 with reference TRBV2 and TRBJ1-2 gives the whole variable domain EPEVTQTPSHQVTQMGQEVILRCVPISNHLYFYWYRQILGQKVEFLVSFYNNEISEKSEIFDDQFSVERPDGSNFTLKIRSTKLEDSAMYFCASSDGGGASGGYTFGSGTRLTVV.

The chain carries TRBV28 and TRBJ1-5; 9 bases line up with TRBD1. Germline lookup yields CDR1 MDHEN and CDR2 SYDVKM. J lost 7 bases, V lost 3 bases, and 7 bases had no gene match. The CDR3 has 15 amino acids. The CDR3 reads CASSFQGTGFQPQHF. For the CDR3, the DNA is TGTGCCAGCAGTTTCCAAGGGACAGGGTTCCAGCCCCAGCATTTT.